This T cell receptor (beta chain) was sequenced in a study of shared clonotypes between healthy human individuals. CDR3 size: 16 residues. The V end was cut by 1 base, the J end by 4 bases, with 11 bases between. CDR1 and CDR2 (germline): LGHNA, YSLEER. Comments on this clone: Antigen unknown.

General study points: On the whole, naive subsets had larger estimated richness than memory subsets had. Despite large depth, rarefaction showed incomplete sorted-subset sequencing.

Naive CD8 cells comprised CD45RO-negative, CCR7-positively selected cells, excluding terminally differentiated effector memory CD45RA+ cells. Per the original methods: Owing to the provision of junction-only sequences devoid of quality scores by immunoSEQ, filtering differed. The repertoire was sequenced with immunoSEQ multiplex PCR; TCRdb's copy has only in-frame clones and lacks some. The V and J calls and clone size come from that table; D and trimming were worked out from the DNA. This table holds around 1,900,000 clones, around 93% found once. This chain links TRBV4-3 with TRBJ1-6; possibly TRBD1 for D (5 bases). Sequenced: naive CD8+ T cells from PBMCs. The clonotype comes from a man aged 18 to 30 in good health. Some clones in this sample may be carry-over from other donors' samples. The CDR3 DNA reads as TGCGCCAGCAGCCAAGGAAGACAGCCGTATAATTCACCCCTCCACTTT. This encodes CASSQGRQPYNSPLHF.